A single sample is the source of the 30 T cell receptor beta chains below, sequenced in a study of T cell changes during pregnancy in multiple sclerosis. Profiling relied on immunoSEQ multiplex PCR, and the TCRdb table lists in-frame clones only, not all of them. The sample gives about 59,000 clones, 87% of which show up once; approximately 5% is in the top ten. The sequencing sample was made of peripheral blood from another person, used as feeder cells. The receptors stem from a human donor whose cells served as feeder cells for cultures in a pregnancy study.

The chain combines TRBV5-1 with TRBJ2-5, with 7 bases matching TRBD1. Germline assignment: CDR1 SGHRS and CDR2 YFSETQ. V was clipped by 0 bases and J by 5 bases; unmatched bases: 4. The CDR3 runs 14 residues. DNA of the CDR3: TGCGCCAGCAGCTTGGGAGGGGGCGTGGAGACCCAGTACTTC. This gives the protein CASSLGGGVETQYF.

The rearrangement joins TRBV7-2 to TRBJ2-7, with 8 bases fitting TRBD2. V was pared by 2 bases and J by 2 bases, with 8 bases of the junction left unmatched. The CDR3 length is 16 residues. CDR1 is SGHTA, CDR2 FQGNSA, per germline. The CDR3 spells CASSLIGRGGPYEQYF. DNA of the CDR3: TGTGCCAGCAGCTTAATTGGACGGGGGGGCCCCTACGAGCAGTACTTC.

This clone was found a few times. The J gene is TRBJ2-7, the V gene TRBV5-4, with 12 positions matching TRBD1. Germline loops: CDR1 SGHNT, CDR2 YYREEE (reference sequence). The CDR3 totals 16 residues. With 4 bases clipped from V and 5 bases from J, the junction kept 10 bases outside the gene matches. CDR3 loop: CASSQWGTGGKNEQYF. In DNA form, the CDR3 reads TGTGCCAGCAGCCAATGGGGGACAGGGGGCAAGAACGAGCAGTACTTC. The whole variable domain, filled in from reference TRBV5-4 and TRBJ2-7, reads ETGVTQSPTHLIKTRGQQVTLRCSSQSGHNTVSWYQQALGQGPQFIFQYYREEENGRGNFPPRFSGLQFPNYSSELNVNALELDDSALYLCASSQWGTGGKNEQYFGPGTRLTVT.

J is TRBJ2-3 and V is TRBV9, with D unresolved. The CDR3 totals 12 residues. V lost 0 bases and J lost 7, with 6 bases in between. Germline assignment: CDR1 SGDLS and CDR2 YYNGEE. The CDR3 sequence: CASSVGRNTQYF. Here the CDR3 DNA reads TGTGCCAGCAGCGTAGGTAGGAATACGCAGTATTTT.

The chain combines TRBV19 with TRBJ1-2; D might be TRBD1 (5 bases). The V gene lost 6 bases and the J gene lost 8 bases, with 19 bases spanning the gap. The CDR3 runs 14 residues. Per germline, CDR1 LNHDA and CDR2 SQIVND (reference sequence). DNA for the CDR3: TGTGCCAGTAGGGGGGACGGGATCTGGAACGGCTACACCTTC. This encodes CASRGDGIWNGYTF.

V gene TRBV28 combines with J gene TRBJ2-2; D possibly uses TRBD1 or TRBD2 (6 bases each). V was clipped by 7 bases and J by 7 bases, with 16 bases between them. Germline CDR1 and CDR2: MDHEN and SYDVKM. This CDR3 region has 14 residues. In DNA form, the CDR3 reads TGTGCCAGCATCGGGGGCCCTTGGAGCGGGGAGCTGTTTTTT. It specifies CASIGGPWSGELFF.

This chain joins TRBV6-1 and TRBJ2-4, with 14 bases lining up with TRBD2. Trimming cost V 4 bases and J 7 bases; bases outside gene matches: 3. Germline V gene lookup returns CDR1 MNHNS and CDR2 SASEGT. The CDR3 runs to 15 residues. CDR3 nucleotides: TGTGCCAGCAGTGGACTAGCGGGAGGGGTGAACATTCAGTACTTC. It translates to CASSGLAGGVNIQYF.

The chain joins TRBV12-1 to TRBJ1-3; no DNA check was done on the table's D call, TRBD1. TRBV12-1 is a listed pseudogene. The length of the CDR3 is 15 residues. The CDR3 coding sequence is TGTGCCAGCAGCTCCTCCGGGACAGGGGAGTACACCATATATTTT. This translates into CASSSSGTGEYTIYF.

The chain has TRBV7-3 and TRBJ2-1; D remains unclear. The germline CDR1 and CDR2 sequences are SGHTA and FQGTGA. V lost 2 bases to trimming and J lost 7 bases, with 12 bases between them. This CDR3 has 14 residues. The CDR3 DNA reads TGTGCCAGCAGCTTACCGGGCCAGAGGAATGAGCAGTTCTTC. It encodes CASSLPGQRNEQFF.

The V and J genes are TRBV7-9 and TRBJ1-2, with 10 bases matching TRBD1. CDR1 SEHNR and CDR2 FQNEAQ come from the germline V gene (reference sequence). This CDR3 is built from 13 residues. J lost 6 bases, V lost 5 bases, and 3 bases had no gene match. The CDR3 DNA sequence: TGTGCCAGCAGCACGGGACAGGGGCATGGCTACACCTTC. Translating gives CASSTGQGHGYTF.

Only a few counts were recorded for this clone. J is TRBJ1-6 and V is TRBV5-6, with D uncertain. The CDR3 consists of 12 residues. From germline, CDR1 is SGHDT and CDR2 YYEEEE. Between the trimmed V and J ends, which lost 1 base and 8 bases, there was a span of 4 bases. In DNA, the CDR3 is TGTGCCAGCAGCTTGATGGATTCACCCCTCCACTTT. Its translation: CASSLMDSPLHF.

The chain combines TRBV4-3 with TRBJ2-7; 8 bases are a match to TRBD1. The CDR3 spans 15 residues. The germline CDR1 and CDR2 sequences are LGHNA and YSLEER. J lost 3 bases, V lost 1 base, and 5 bases had no gene match. The CDR3 here is CASSQVQGAIYEQYF. DNA of the CDR3: TGCGCCAGCAGCCAAGTCCAGGGGGCGATCTACGAGCAGTACTTC.

The chain has TRBV5-8 and TRBJ1-1; no clear D. The CDR3 totals 15 residues. Germline V gene data show CDR1 as SGHTS and CDR2 as YDEGEE. V shed 1 base and J shed 3 bases, with 13 bases lying between them. CDR3 DNA sequence: TGTGCCAGCAGCTTGAGGCGCGGCACCTACACTGAAGCTTTCTTT. Amino acid sequence: CASSLRRGTYTEAFF.

This clone was seen a handful of times. The chain has TRBV2 and TRBJ2-1; D may be TRBD1 or TRBD2 (6 bases each). This CDR3 has 14 residues. Between the trimmed V and J ends, which lost 4 bases and 9 bases, there was a span of 16 bases. Germline assignment: CDR1 SNHLY and CDR2 FYNNEI. CDR3 loop: CASSVGGGYSEQFF. The DNA of the CDR3 is TGTGCCAGCAGTGTGGGGGGCGGTTACTCTGAGCAGTTCTTC.

The J gene is TRBJ1-1, the V gene TRBV7-2; tentatively, D is TRBD1 (5 bases). CDR3 length equals 12 residues. V lost 1 base and J 10 bases, leaving 10 bases between the germline ends. Germline-derived CDR1 and CDR2 are SGHTA and FQGNSA. CDR3 amino acids: CASSLDRQVAFF. DNA of the CDR3: TGTGCCAGCAGCTTAGACAGGCAAGTAGCTTTCTTT.

V and J are TRBV4-3 and TRBJ2-2; 7 nucleotides line up with TRBD2. CDR1 and CDR2 (germline): LGHNA, YSLEER. V lost 1 base, J lost 5 bases, and 4 bases stayed unmatched. The CDR3 spans 15 residues. The CDR3 region is CASSQGAGRTGELFF. In DNA form, the CDR3 reads TGCGCCAGCAGCCAAGGAGCGGGGAGGACCGGGGAGCTGTTTTTT.

This chain joins TRBV6-5 and TRBJ1-2; TRBD1 agrees at 9 bases. Germline loops: CDR1 MNHEY, CDR2 SVGAGI. The CDR3 loop spans 14 amino acids. V lost 6 bases and J lost 3; bases outside the gene matches: 5. CDR3 sequence (DNA): TGTGCCAGCAGCCCCGACAGGGGGGACTATGGCTACACCTTC. It is translated as CASSPDRGDYGYTF.

V gene TRBV4-3 combines with J gene TRBJ2-7; D remains unclear. Germline V gives CDR1 LGHNA, CDR2 YSLEER. The ends were cut back, 0 bases at V and 6 bases at J, with 9 bases in the middle. The CDR3 is 13 amino acids. CDR3 DNA: TGCGCCAGCAGCCAAGACATCAGATCCGAGCAGTACTTC. Protein sequence: CASSQDIRSEQYF.

V and J are TRBV7-9 and TRBJ1-1; tentative D call: TRBD1 (5 bases). V lost 2 bases and J lost 5, with 9 bases in between. This CDR3 is built from 13 residues. CDR1 and CDR2 (germline): SEHNR, FQNEAQ (reference sequence). This CDR3 reads CASSLSPGTEAFF. In nucleotides, the CDR3 is TGTGCCAGCAGCTTAAGTCCAGGGACTGAAGCTTTCTTT.

The J gene is TRBJ2-3, the V gene TRBV6-1; D remains ambiguous. Looked up from germline, CDR1 is MNHNS and CDR2 is SASEGT. This CDR3 has 14 amino acids. V gave up 6 bases and J gave up 6 bases, with 16 bases separating them. The CDR3 is CASSRIGTQDTQYF. For the CDR3, the DNA is TGTGCCAGCAGCAGAATAGGAACCCAGGATACGCAGTATTTT.

The J gene is TRBJ1-1, the V gene TRBV7-6, with D perhaps TRBD1 (5 bases). The CDR3 spans 16 residues. Per the germline V gene, CDR1 is SGHVS and CDR2 is FNYEAQ. The V end lost 2 bases, the J end lost 4 bases, and 17 bases lay between the germline ends. The CDR3 spells CASSLLGTSLGTEAFF. In DNA form, the CDR3 reads TGTGCCAGCAGCTTATTAGGGACGAGTTTGGGCACTGAAGCTTTCTTT.

This clone was seen more than once but under ten times. This chain uses TRBV10-3 with TRBJ1-2; D is uncertain. The germline V gene encodes CDR1 ENHRY and CDR2 SYGVKD. The CDR3 has 14 residues. V was clipped by 0 bases and J by 4 bases, with 9 bases between them. This CDR3 reads CAISESRAVYGYTF. For the CDR3, the DNA is TGTGCCATCAGTGAGTCTAGGGCAGTCTATGGCTACACCTTC.

This chain uses TRBV27 with TRBJ2-5; D is perhaps TRBD1 or TRBD2 (6 bases each). Germline CDR1 and CDR2: MNHEY and SMNVEV (reference sequence). The CDR3 runs to 15 residues. Trimming stripped 6 bases from V and 3 bases from J, with 17 bases between. This chain's CDR3 is CASRGGGAGEETQYF. The CDR3 coding sequence is TGTGCCAGCAGGGGGGGCGGTGCTGGAGAAGAGACCCAGTACTTC.

The chain has TRBV18 and TRBJ2-7; D is tentatively TRBD1 or TRBD2 (5 bases each). The CDR3 length is 14 residues. Germline V gives CDR1 KGHSH, CDR2 LQKENI. V was cut by 5 bases and J by 1 base, with 12 bases left in between. The CDR3: CASSRDEDSYEQYF. The DNA for the CDR3 is TGTGCCAGCTCAAGGGACGAGGATTCCTACGAGCAGTACTTC.

The chain carries TRBV10-1 and TRBJ2-1, with 8 bases identical to TRBD2. Trimming at V came to 5 bases and at J to 8 bases, leaving 5 bases not matched to a gene. From germline, CDR1 is WNHNN and CDR2 SYGVQD (reference sequence). The CDR3 loop spans 13 amino acids. The CDR3 bases are TGCGCCAGCAGTCGGGGGGGCCTCCATGAGCAGTTCTTC. Amino acid sequence: CASSRGGLHEQFF.

This chain joins TRBV21-1 and TRBJ2-1. TRBV21-1 is annotated as a pseudogene. CDR3 length equals 14 residues. The CDR3 bases are TGTGCCAGCAGCAAAGACACTGGGATCTGGGAGCAGTTCTTC. Its translation is CASSKDTGIWEQFF.

The chain links TRBV5-1 to TRBJ1-6; TRBD1 might be the D (6 bases). Germline V CDR1 and CDR2: SGHRS, YFSETQ. The V and J ends lost 4 bases and 13 bases respectively, with 15 bases between them. This CDR3 is 13 amino acids long. In DNA form, the CDR3 reads TGCGCCAGCAGCCCGATACAGGGAAGGCCCCTCCACTTT. This translates into CASSPIQGRPLHF. The full variable domain, completed using reference TRBV5-1 and TRBJ1-6, is KAGVTQTPRYLIKTRGQQVTLSCSPISGHRSVSWYQQTPGQGLQFLFEYFSETQRNKGNFPGRFSGRQFSNSRSEMNVSTLELGDSALYLCASSPIQGRPLHFGNGTRLTVT.

The chain joins TRBV7-9 to TRBJ1-2, with a weak D call TRBD1 (6 bases). V was clipped by 7 bases and J by 7 bases, with 19 bases between them. The CDR3 loop spans 14 amino acids. Germline loops: CDR1 SEHNR, CDR2 FQNEAQ (reference sequence). CDR3 sequence reads: CASTSDRVGGGYTF. In DNA form, the CDR3 reads TGTGCCAGCACCTCGGACAGAGTCGGGGGTGGCTACACCTTC.

This clone appeared a few times. The chain employs TRBV30 and TRBJ1-2; D may be TRBD1 (5 bases). Germline V gives CDR1 GTSNPN, CDR2 SVGIG (reference sequence). This CDR3 is built from 11 residues. With 4 bases removed from V and 12 bases from J, the gap between germline ends came to 15 bases. The CDR3 spells CAWNGTPDHTF. The CDR3 region has the DNA TGTGCCTGGAACGGGACGCCCGATCACACCTTC. Full variable domain (remainder filled in from reference TRBV30 and TRBJ1-2): SQTIHQWPATLVQPVGSPLSLECTVEGTSNPNLYWYRQAAGRGLQLLFYSVGIGQISSEVPQNLSASRPQDRQFILSSKKLLLSDSGFYLCAWNGTPDHTFGSGTRLTVV.

The V call is TRBV9, the J call TRBJ1-2, with 11 bases aligning to TRBD1. The CDR3 has 15 residues. CDR1 and CDR2 (germline): SGDLS, YYNGEE. The junction had 5 bases not matched to a gene; V was cut back by 3 bases and J by 4 bases. The CDR3 sequence is CASSAGTGGTYGYTF. The CDR3 DNA sequence: TGTGCCAGCAGCGCCGGGACAGGGGGTACCTATGGCTACACCTTC.